This TCR beta chain was documented in a study of blood T cell repertoires in COVID-19. The germline gives CDR1 GTSNPN, CDR2 SVGIG (reference sequence). Trimming stripped 1 base from V and 7 bases from J, with 14 bases between. CDR3 length equals 14 residues. TCRdb's copy holds only in-frame clones and misses some; the assay was immunoSEQ multiplex PCR. The profile shows almost 200,000 clones, around 89% of them singletons. Sequencing was done on a sample of PBMCs or T cells enriched from blood (not recorded which). This rearrangement joins TRBV30 to TRBJ2-4; a weak D match, TRBD1 (5 bases). This TCR was recovered from a woman aged 18-30 years who had recovered from COVID-19. The CDR3 is CAWSAQRTYNIQYF. CDR3 sequence (DNA): TGTGCCTGGAGTGCCCAAAGGACATACAACATTCAGTACTTC.